This T cell receptor beta chain was documented in a study of T cell repertoires in ileal Crohn's disease. Study-wide results and limits: Endoscopy was done a median approximately 6.9 months after surgery.

Regarding this clone: Its antigen is still unknown.

TCRdb's copy holds only in-frame clones and misses some; the assay was immunoSEQ multiplex PCR. This table has 55,000 to 65,000 clones, approximately 91% appearing once. Per the germline V gene, CDR1 is MGHRA and CDR2 is YSYEKL. This CDR3 region has 14 residues. V was cut by 0 bases and J by 4 bases, with 9 bases left in between. The time point is: neoterminal ileum biopsy at postoperative endoscopy, about 6 months after surgery. Adults with ileal or ileocolonic Crohn's disease and an indication for resection were eligible. The sequence was collected from an adult with Crohn's disease. Sample: ileal tissue. The chain joins TRBV4-1 to TRBJ1-1; D is unclear. CDR3 bases: TGCGCCAGCAGCCAAGATAGTGGAGTCACTGAAGCTTTCTTT. It codes for CASSQDSGVTEAFF.